These 21 T cell receptor beta chains share one sample of origin, sequenced in a study of blood T cell repertoires in COVID-19. This table comes from immunoSEQ multiplex PCR, and its TCRdb copy is limited to in-frame clones, with some not included. This sample carries roughly 16,000 clones, 85% to 95% of them seen once, and the ten largest clones take about 5.8%. Material: peripheral blood. The source is a human donor in a cohort sampled during active COVID-19.

A note on this clone: The limits of the CDR3 on the DNA are not certain, so only TCRdb's listed CDR3 is given. The CDR3 loop reads CASSKEVGLGAGAVNEQFF. The chain has TRBV21-1 and TRBJ2-1; the D call TRBD2 from the table was never checked on the DNA. TRBV21-1 is an annotated pseudogene. Ends included, the CDR3 has 19 residues.

About this clone: At one of its ends the junction is not consistent with the germline gene, which may arise from a read error. The chain uses TRBV28 and TRBJ1-2, with 7 bases identical to TRBD1. The CDR3 runs to 12 residues. Germline V CDR1 and CDR2: MDHEN, SYDVKM. The CDR3 DNA follows: TGTGCCAGCAGTTTAACAGGGGCAGTCCCCATCTTC. Its protein is CASSLTGAVPIF.

The rearrangement joins TRBV7-3 to TRBJ1-1; 7 bases align to TRBD1. The CDR3 consists of 16 residues. Germline loops: CDR1 SGHTA, CDR2 FQGTGA. The J segment lost 1 base and the V segment lost 4 bases, leaving 9 bases of the junction unmatched. The CDR3 is CASSSGTVVRNTEAFF. The CDR3 DNA follows: TGTGCCAGCAGCTCCGGGACAGTTGTTCGGAACACTGAAGCTTTCTTT.

The V call is TRBV5-1, the J call TRBJ2-3; D might be TRBD2 (5 bases). CDR1 is SGHRS and CDR2 is YFSETQ in the germline V gene. The CDR3 runs 13 residues. Trimming took 1 base from V and 4 from J, leaving 7 bases between them. CDR3 sequence: CASSLSRADTQYF. The CDR3 DNA follows: TGCGCCAGCAGCTTGTCGAGGGCAGATACGCAGTATTTT. Looking up the rest from reference TRBV5-1 and TRBJ2-3 gives the full variable domain: KAGVTQTPRYLIKTRGQQVTLSCSPISGHRSVSWYQQTPGQGLQFLFEYFSETQRNKGNFPGRFSGRQFSNSRSEMNVSTLELGDSALYLCASSLSRADTQYFGPGTRLTVL.

V is TRBV9 and J is TRBJ1-1; D possibly corresponds to TRBD1 (5 bases). The V end lost 3 bases, the J end lost 6 bases, and 9 bases lay between the germline ends. The germline V gene encodes CDR1 SGDLS and CDR2 YYNGEE. The CDR3 sequence is 12 residues long. The CDR3 sequence: CASSGGGPEAFF. The CDR3 region has the DNA TGTGCCAGCAGCGGCGGGGGACCTGAAGCTTTCTTT.

The rearrangement uses TRBV5-4 and TRBJ2-4; D is unclear. CDR3 length equals 11 residues. Trimming left V 1 base short and J 10 bases short, with 6 bases between. Germline V gene lookup returns CDR1 SGHNT and CDR2 YYREEE (reference sequence). Here the CDR3 reads CASSLSRIQYF. CDR3 DNA sequence: TGTGCCAGCAGCTTGAGCCGAATTCAGTACTTC.

This rearrangement joins TRBV10-1 to TRBJ1-1, with D tentatively TRBD1 (5 bases). The CDR3 extends over 14 amino acids. Trimming cost V 0 bases and J 7 bases, with 12 bases left between them. Per the germline V gene, CDR1 is WNHNN and CDR2 is SYGVQD (reference sequence). CDR3 sequence: CASSESTLGDEAFF. DNA for the CDR3: TGCGCCAGCAGTGAGTCGACGTTAGGGGATGAAGCTTTCTTT.

The V gene is TRBV27, the J gene TRBJ2-7, with 7 bases aligning to TRBD2. Looked up from germline, CDR1 is MNHEY and CDR2 is SMNVEV (reference sequence). The V and J ends lost 0 bases and 4 bases, in that order; junction bases with no gene match: 6. The CDR3 totals 15 residues. For the CDR3, the DNA is TGTGCCAGCAGTTTATCCGATTTGGGACTATACGAGCAGTACTTC. Encoded protein: CASSLSDLGLYEQYF.

V is TRBV4-3 and J is TRBJ2-2, with TRBD1 as a possible D gene (5 bases). The CDR3 totals 14 residues. The ends were cut back, 6 bases at V and 1 base at J, with 9 bases in the middle. Germline CDR1 is LGHNA and CDR2 is YSLEER. The CDR3 sequence is CASSPTENTGELFF. The CDR3 nucleotides read TGCGCCAGCAGTCCGACAGAGAACACCGGGGAGCTGTTTTTT.

A few counts support this clone. The chain has TRBV27 and TRBJ2-7, with 7 bases lining up with TRBD1. The germline CDR1 and CDR2 sequences are MNHEY and SMNVEV (reference sequence). CDR3 length: 15 residues. V gave up 6 bases and J gave up 0 bases; unmatched junction bases: 8. CDR3 amino acids: CASRATGMGSYEQYF. CDR3 bases: TGTGCCAGCAGGGCGACAGGGATGGGCTCCTACGAGCAGTACTTC.

The chain is built from TRBV28 and TRBJ2-5; 10 nucleotides line up with TRBD1. The germline V gene has CDR1 MDHEN and CDR2 SYDVKM. The V and J ends lost 4 bases and 4 bases, in that order; junction bases with no gene match: 6. This CDR3 spans 15 amino acids. CDR3 nucleotides: TGTGCCAGCAGTTCACCTGGACAGGGGGTAGAGACCCAGTACTTC. Its protein product is CASSSPGQGVETQYF.

The chain is built from TRBV15 and TRBJ2-7; weak D call: TRBD2 (5 bases). Germline CDR1 LNHNV, CDR2 YYDKDF (reference sequence). The CDR3 length is 15 residues. Between the trimmed V and J ends, which lost 0 bases and 7 bases, there was a span of 16 bases. The DNA of the CDR3 is TGTGCCACCAGCAGAGAAAGGACTGGAGTTTCGGAGCAGTACTTC. Residues: CATSRERTGVSEQYF.

V and J are TRBV7-9 and TRBJ1-2; D uncertain. The V end was cut by 7 bases, the J end by 4 bases, with 19 bases between. The CDR3 spans 15 residues. Germline values: CDR1 SEHNR, CDR2 FQNEAQ (reference sequence). CDR3 in amino acids: CASTLEASGVYGYTF. The CDR3 coding sequence is TGTGCCAGCACCCTAGAGGCATCCGGGGTCTATGGCTACACCTTC.

The chain uses TRBV5-1 and TRBJ1-1; D gene uncertain. V was clipped by 1 base and J by 9 bases, with 25 bases between them. The CDR3 is 17 amino acids. The V gene's germline CDR1 is SGHRS and CDR2 YFSETQ. CDR3 residues: CASSLRAGGVLREQAFF. The CDR3 nucleotides are TGCGCCAGCAGCTTGAGGGCAGGCGGCGTATTGAGGGAACAAGCTTTCTTT.

This chain joins TRBV5-5 and TRBJ2-7; 8 nucleotides align to TRBD1. Germline V gene lookup returns CDR1 SGHKS and CDR2 YYEKEE (reference sequence). Trimming took 0 bases from V and 4 from J; bases not matched to a gene: 3. This CDR3 spans 14 amino acids. The CDR3 bases are TGTGCCAGCAGCTTGGGAGACAGGGGTTACGAGCAGTACTTC. Residues: CASSLGDRGYEQYF.

J is TRBJ2-2 and V is TRBV24-1; weak D call: TRBD2 (7 bases). The germline V gene has CDR1 KGHDR and CDR2 SFDVKD. V gave up 4 bases and J gave up 9 bases, with 11 bases separating them. The CDR3 consists of 13 residues. The CDR3, as DNA: TGTGCCACCAGTGAGGGGGGGCAGAGGGAGCTGTTTTTT. It translates to CATSEGGQRELFF.

This chain uses TRBV11-2 with TRBJ1-1; D ambiguous. Germline V gene lookup returns CDR1 SGHAT and CDR2 FQNNGV. The CDR3 length is 11 residues. Deletions cut 2 bases from V and 8 bases from J, with 6 bases between. The CDR3 DNA reads TGTGCCAGCAGCTTAACCGGGGAAGCTTTCTTT. Its protein is CASSLTGEAFF.

The CDR3 DNA reads TGTGCCAGCAGTCCCGGGGGCTACGAGCAGTACTTC. Residues: CASSPGGYEQYF. This rearrangement joins TRBV12-3 or TRBV12-4 to TRBJ2-7; D perhaps matches TRBD2 (6 bases). Trimming shortened V by 5 bases and J by 3 bases, and 8 bases separated the two germline ends. The CDR3 is 12 amino acids.

This clone was seen only once. This chain links TRBV11-2 with TRBJ2-7, with 8 bases that match TRBD1. From germline, CDR1 is SGHAT and CDR2 FQNNGV. The J segment lost 2 bases and the V segment lost 5 bases, leaving 8 bases of the junction unmatched. This CDR3 contains 15 residues. The CDR3 loop reads CASSGLRDRPYEQYF. Here the CDR3 DNA reads TGTGCCAGCAGCGGCCTCCGGGACAGGCCCTACGAGCAGTACTTC.

This clone occurred once. The chain recombines TRBV4-3 with TRBJ1-2, with 7 bases that match TRBD1. The germline V gene has CDR1 LGHNA and CDR2 YSLEER. With V trimmed by 0 bases and J by 4 bases, 5 bases remained unmatched. There are 15 residues in the CDR3. CDR3 region: CASSQDLGGAYGYTF. Here the CDR3 DNA reads TGCGCCAGCAGCCAAGATTTAGGGGGCGCCTATGGCTACACCTTC.

This chain links TRBV30 with TRBJ2-7; 10 positions match TRBD2. V was pared by 0 bases and J by 12 bases, with 8 bases of the junction left unmatched. The CDR3 sequence is 13 residues long. Germline CDR1 and CDR2: GTSNPN and SVGIG (reference sequence). CDR3 nucleotide sequence: TGTGCCTGGAGTGTGAGCGGGGGGGCGTCAGGGTACTTC. Amino acids: CAWSVSGGASGYF.